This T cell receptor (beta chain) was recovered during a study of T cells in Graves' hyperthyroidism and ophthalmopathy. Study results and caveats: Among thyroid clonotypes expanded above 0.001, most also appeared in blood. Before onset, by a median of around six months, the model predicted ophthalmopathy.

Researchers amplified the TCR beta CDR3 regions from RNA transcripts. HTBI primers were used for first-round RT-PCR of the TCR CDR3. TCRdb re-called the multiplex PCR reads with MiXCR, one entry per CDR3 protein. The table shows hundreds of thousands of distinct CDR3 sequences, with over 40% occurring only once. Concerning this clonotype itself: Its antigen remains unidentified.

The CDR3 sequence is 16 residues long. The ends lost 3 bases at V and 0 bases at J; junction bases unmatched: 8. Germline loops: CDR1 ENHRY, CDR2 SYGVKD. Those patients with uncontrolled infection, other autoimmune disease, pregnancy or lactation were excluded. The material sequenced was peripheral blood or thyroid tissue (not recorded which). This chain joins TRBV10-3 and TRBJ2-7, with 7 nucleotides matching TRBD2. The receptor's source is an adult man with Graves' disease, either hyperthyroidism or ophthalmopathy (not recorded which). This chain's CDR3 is CAISDLAVFSSYEQYF. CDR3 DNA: TGTGCCATCAGTGACCTAGCGGTATTTAGCTCCTACGAGCAGTACTTC.